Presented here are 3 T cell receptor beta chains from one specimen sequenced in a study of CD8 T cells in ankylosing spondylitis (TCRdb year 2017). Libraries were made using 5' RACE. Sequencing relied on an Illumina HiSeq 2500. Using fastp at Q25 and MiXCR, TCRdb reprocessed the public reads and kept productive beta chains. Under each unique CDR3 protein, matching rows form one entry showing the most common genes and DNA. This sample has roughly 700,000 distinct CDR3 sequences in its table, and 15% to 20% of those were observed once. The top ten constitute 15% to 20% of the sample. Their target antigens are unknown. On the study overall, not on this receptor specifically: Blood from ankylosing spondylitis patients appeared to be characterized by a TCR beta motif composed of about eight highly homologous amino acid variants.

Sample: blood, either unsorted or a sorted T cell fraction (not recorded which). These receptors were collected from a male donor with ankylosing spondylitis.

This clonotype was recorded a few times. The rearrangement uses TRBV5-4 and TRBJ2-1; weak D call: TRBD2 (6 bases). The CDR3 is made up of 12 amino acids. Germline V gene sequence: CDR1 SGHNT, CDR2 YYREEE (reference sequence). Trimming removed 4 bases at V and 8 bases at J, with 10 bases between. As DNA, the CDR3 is TGTGCCAGCAGCGACTTAGCGGATGAGCAGTTCTTC. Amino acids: CASSDLADEQFF.

CDR3 region: CASGASGSYEQYF. As DNA, the CDR3 is TGTGCCAGCGGGGCTAGCGGGAGTTACGAGCAGTACTTC. V and J are TRBV7-2 and TRBJ2-7; TRBD2 agrees at 10 bases. V gave up 8 bases and J gave up 4 bases; unmatched junction bases: 5. Germline V gives CDR1 SGHTA, CDR2 FQGNSA. The CDR3 totals 13 residues.

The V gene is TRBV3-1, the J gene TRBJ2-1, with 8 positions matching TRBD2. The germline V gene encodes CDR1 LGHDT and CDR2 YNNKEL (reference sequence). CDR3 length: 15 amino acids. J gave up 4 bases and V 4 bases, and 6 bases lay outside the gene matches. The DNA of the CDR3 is TGTGCCAGCAGCCGAACTCGGGGGGGGTACAATGAGCAGTTCTTC. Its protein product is CASSRTRGGYNEQFF.